This T cell receptor (beta chain) was documented in a study of T cells in Graves' hyperthyroidism and ophthalmopathy. Study findings and constraints: Blood also contained most expanded thyroid clonotypes above 0.001.

From RNA transcripts, TCR beta CDR3 regions were amplified. In the first-round RT-PCR of the TCR CDR3, the HTBI primer set was used. TCRdb re-derived calls from the multiplex PCR reads in MiXCR, one entry per CDR3 protein. The repertoire includes approximately 640,000 distinct CDR3 sequences, under 20% of them detected once, and around 4% sits in the top ten. This CDR3 region has 14 residues. The germline V and J ends were trimmed by 0 bases and 0 bases, with 6 bases remaining between them. Germline-derived CDR1 and CDR2 are GTSNPN and SVGIG (reference sequence). Diagnosis rested on symptoms, serum thyroxine and TRAb, thyroid ultrasound, and orbital computed tomography. This clonotype was counted at least ten times. Its target is unknown.

This TCR came from a woman aged 25-40 years with Graves' hyperthyroidism. The chain uses TRBV30 and TRBJ2-1, with no clear D. Sequenced input: blood. This CDR3 is CAWSVGSSYNEQFF. The CDR3 coding sequence is TGTGCCTGGAGTGTTGGCAGCTCCTACAATGAGCAGTTCTTC.